This paragraph reports one T cell receptor (beta chain). Its specificity is unknown. The entry originates in a study of regulatory T cells in long-lasting Graves disease. General study results and limits: TRBV28, TRBJ1-2 and TRBJ2-5 were favored in persistent disease. Newly diagnosed Graves' patients had higher TCR diversity than persistent ones.

Construction of TCR beta libraries relied on iRepertoire HTBI primers and on Arm-PCR targeting CDR3 regions. Each CDR3 protein is one row after TCRdb ran MiXCR on the multiplex PCR reads. The sample contains about 660,000 distinct CDR3 sequences, about 30% of which appear only once. Time point noted: persistent/refractory GD, antithyroid drugs over 5 years with positive TRAb. With RNA extracted from PBMCs as input, the TCR library was made. Germline CDR1 is SGHDT and CDR2 is YYEEEE. Trimming left V 0 bases short and J 4 bases short, with 10 bases between. This CDR3 comprises 15 residues. The sequences come from peripheral blood mononuclear cells (PBMCs), collected when the disease was refractory, from a patient treated with antithyroid drugs. The gene calls are TRBV5-6 and TRBJ2-2; D might be TRBD1 or TRBD2, each matching 6 bases. The sequence was obtained from a female donor with Graves disease. CDR3 sequence reads: CASSLVRGPTGELFF. The CDR3 region has the DNA TGTGCCAGCAGCTTGGTACGGGGGCCCACCGGGGAGCTGTTTTTT.